This T cell receptor (beta chain) was sequenced for a study of early T cells in non-severe SARS-CoV-2 infection. Study background: Sequencing targeted bulk RNA from unsorted whole blood, leaving chains unpaired.

Study results and caveats: VDJdb matching favored anti-spike CD8 responses, missing private and CD4 specificities.

As to this clonotype: Its antigen remains unidentified.

CDR3 length: 14 amino acids. Germline V gene sequence: CDR1 GTSNPN, CDR2 SVGIG (reference sequence). V lost 4 bases, J lost 4 bases, and 16 bases lay in between. Individually, cDNA molecules had unique molecular identifiers attached to them. MiXCR was run by TCRdb on the 5' RACE reads, yielding one entry per CDR3 protein. Of roughly 29,000 distinct CDR3 sequences in the sample, around 6% were seen once. V usage is TRBV30 and J usage is TRBJ1-1; D is ambiguous. The sequenced sample was whole blood. This sequence originates from an adult who was a healthcare worker with PCR-confirmed SARS-CoV-2 infection or an uninfected control (not recorded which). The CDR3 sequence: CAWTMLPRVTEAFF. The CDR3 DNA is TGTGCCTGGACGATGCTTCCACGGGTCACTGAAGCTTTCTTT.